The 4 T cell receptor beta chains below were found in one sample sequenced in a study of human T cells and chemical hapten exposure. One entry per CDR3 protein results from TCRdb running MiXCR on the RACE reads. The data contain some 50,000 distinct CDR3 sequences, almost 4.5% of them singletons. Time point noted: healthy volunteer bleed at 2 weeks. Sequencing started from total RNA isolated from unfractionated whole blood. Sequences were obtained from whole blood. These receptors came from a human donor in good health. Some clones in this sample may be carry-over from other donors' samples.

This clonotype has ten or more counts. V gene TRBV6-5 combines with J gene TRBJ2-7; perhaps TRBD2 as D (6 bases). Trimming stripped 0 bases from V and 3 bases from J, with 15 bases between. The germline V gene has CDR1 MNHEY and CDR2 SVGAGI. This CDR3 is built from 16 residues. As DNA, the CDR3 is TGTGCCAGCAGTTACTCCAATCGGGAGTGGCTCTACGAGCAGTACTTC. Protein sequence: CASSYSNREWLYEQYF.

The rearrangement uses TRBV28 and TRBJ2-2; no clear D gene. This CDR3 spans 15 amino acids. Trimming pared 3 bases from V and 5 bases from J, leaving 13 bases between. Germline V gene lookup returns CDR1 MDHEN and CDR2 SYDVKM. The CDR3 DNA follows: TGTGCCAGCAGTTTCCCCCCAAGGTTAACCGGGGAGCTGTTTTTT. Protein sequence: CASSFPPRLTGELFF.

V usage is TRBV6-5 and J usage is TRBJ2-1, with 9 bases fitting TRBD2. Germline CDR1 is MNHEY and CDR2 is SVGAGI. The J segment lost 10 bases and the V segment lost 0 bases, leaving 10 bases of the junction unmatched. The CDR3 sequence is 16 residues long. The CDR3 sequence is CASSYSLAGGTNEQFF. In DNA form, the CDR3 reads TGTGCCAGCAGTTACTCCCTGGCGGGAGGGACTAACGAGCAGTTCTTC.

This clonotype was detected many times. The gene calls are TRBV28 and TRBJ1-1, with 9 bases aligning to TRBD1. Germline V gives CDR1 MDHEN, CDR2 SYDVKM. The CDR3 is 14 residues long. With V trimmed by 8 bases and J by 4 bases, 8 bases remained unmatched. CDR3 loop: CASFWTGASTEAFF. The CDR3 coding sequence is TGTGCCAGCTTTTGGACAGGGGCGAGCACTGAAGCTTTCTTT.